The clone carrying this T cell receptor (beta chain) was detected a few times. The target antigen is unknown. The data stem from a study of sequential checkpoint blockade in melanoma. Study in general: DNA from 91 pretreatment tumor samples underwent TCRβ immunosequencing. After nivolumab or ipilimumab alone, some 20 patients had week-13 rebiopsies. Notes on the study in general: For nivolumab-first patients, baseline tumor clonality was associated with response.

The treatment denotes: randomized to nivolumab then ipilimumab (arm A) or the reverse (arm B). Clones were sequenced by immunoSEQ multiplex PCR, and TCRdb holds only the in-frame ones, with some missing. The table shows some 1,800 clones, with around a quarter occurring only once. The CDR3 totals 14 residues. Germline CDR1 and CDR2: MNHGY and SAAAGT. Trimming stripped 2 bases from V and 8 bases from J, with 13 bases between. The sample here was tumor tissue (inferred from file names), taken from a patient given nivolumab and ipilimumab in sequence. This receptor was taken from a human donor with melanoma. V usage is TRBV6-8 and J usage is TRBJ2-1; D may be TRBD1 or TRBD2 (6 bases each). The CDR3 DNA is TGTGCCAGCAGTTACCGGGGGCAGATCGATGAGCAGTTCTTC. Amino acid sequence: CASSYRGQIDEQFF.